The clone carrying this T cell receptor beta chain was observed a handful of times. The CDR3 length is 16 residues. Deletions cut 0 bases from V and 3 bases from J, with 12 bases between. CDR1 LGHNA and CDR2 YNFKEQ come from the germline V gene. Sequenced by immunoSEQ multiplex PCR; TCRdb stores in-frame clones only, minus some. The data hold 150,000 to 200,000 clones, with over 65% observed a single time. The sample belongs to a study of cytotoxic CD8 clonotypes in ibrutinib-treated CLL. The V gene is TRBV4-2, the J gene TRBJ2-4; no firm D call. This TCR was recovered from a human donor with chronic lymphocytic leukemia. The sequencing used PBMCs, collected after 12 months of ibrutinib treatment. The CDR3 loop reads CASSQEGLYGKNIQYF. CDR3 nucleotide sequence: TGTGCCAGCAGCCAAGAAGGTCTGTATGGCAAAAACATTCAGTACTTC.